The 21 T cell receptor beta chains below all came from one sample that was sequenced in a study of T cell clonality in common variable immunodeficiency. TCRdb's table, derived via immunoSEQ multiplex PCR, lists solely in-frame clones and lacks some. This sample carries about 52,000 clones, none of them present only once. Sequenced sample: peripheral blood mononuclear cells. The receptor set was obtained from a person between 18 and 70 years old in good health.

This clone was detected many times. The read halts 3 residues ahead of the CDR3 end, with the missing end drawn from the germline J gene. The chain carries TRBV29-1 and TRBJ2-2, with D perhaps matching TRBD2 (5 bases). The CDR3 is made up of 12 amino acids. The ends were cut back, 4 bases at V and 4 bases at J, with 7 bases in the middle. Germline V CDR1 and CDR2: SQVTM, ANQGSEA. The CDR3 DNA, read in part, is TGCAGCGTTGGGACTTTCACCGGGGAG. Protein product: CSVGTFTGE. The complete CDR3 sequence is CSVGTFTGELFF.

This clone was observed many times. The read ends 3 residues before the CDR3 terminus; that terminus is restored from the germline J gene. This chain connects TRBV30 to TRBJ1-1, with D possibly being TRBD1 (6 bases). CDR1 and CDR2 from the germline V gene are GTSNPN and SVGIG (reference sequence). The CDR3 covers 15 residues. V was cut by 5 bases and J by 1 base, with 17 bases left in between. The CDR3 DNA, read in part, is TGTGCCTGGGCCTTTATCGACAGGACGAACACTGAA. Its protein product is CAWAFIDRTNTE. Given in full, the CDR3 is CAWAFIDRTNTEAFF.

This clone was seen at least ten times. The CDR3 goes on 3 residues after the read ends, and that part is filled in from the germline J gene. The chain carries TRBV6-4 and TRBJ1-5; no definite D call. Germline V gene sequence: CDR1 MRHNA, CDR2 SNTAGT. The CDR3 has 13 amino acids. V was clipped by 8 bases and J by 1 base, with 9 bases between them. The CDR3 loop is CASAIASNQPQHF. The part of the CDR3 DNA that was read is TGTGCCAGCGCGATAGCCAGCAATCAGCCC.

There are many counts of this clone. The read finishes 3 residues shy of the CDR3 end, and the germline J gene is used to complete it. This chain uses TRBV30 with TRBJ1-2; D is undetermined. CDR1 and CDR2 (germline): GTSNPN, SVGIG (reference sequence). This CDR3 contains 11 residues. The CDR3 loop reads CAWATLAGYTF. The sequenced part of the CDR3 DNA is TGTGCCTGGGCCACATTGGCCGGC.

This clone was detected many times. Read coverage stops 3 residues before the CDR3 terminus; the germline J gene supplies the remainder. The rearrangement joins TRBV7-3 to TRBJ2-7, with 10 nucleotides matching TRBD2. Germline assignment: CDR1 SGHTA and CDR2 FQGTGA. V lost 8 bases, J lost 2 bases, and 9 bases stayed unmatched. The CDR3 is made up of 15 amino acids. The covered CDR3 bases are TGTGCCAGCTCAGGGACTAGCGCGGGACCCTACGAG. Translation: CASSGTSAGPYE. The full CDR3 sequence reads CASSGTSAGPYEQYF.

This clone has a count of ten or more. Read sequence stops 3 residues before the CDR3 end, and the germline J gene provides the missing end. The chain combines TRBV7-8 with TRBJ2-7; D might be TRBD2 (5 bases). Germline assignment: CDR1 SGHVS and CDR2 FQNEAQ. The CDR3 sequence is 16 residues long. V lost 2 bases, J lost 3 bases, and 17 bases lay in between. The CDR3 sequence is CASSLSFGGRGYEQYF. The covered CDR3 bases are TGTGCCAGCAGCTTAAGCTTCGGCGGGCGAGGCTACGAG.

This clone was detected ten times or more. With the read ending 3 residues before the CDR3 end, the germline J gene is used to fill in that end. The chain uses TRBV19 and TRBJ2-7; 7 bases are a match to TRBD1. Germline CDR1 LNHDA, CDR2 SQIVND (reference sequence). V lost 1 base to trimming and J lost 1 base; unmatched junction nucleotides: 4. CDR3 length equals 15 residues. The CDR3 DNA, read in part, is TGTGCCAGTAGTATAGGGACAGGTTCGTCCTACGAG. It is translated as CASSIGTGSSYE. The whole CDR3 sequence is CASSIGTGSSYEQYF.

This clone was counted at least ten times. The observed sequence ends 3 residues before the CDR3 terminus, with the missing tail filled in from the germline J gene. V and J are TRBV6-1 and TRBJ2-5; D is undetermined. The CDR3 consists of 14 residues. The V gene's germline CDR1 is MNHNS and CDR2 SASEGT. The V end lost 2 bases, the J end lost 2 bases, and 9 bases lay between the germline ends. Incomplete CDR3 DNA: TGTGCCAGCAGTGAATTACAGTTTCAAGAGACC. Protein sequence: CASSELQFQET. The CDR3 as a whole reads CASSELQFQETQYF.

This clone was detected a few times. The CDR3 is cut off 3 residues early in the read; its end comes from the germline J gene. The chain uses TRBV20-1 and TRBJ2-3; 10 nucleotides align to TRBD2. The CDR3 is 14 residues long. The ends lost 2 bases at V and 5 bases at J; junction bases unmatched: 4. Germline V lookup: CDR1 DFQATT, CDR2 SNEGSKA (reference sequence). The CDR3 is CSARSGGAGDTQYF. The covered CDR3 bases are TGCAGTGCTAGAAGCGGGGGGGCCGGAGATACG.

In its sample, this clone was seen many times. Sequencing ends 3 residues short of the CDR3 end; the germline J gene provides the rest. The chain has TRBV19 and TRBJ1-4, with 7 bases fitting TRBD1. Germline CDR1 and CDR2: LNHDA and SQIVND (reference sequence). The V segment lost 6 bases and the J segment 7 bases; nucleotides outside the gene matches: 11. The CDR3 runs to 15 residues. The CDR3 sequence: CASSLNRGGGEKLFF. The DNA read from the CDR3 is TGTGCCAGTAGCCTTAACAGGGGAGGCGGTGAAAAA.

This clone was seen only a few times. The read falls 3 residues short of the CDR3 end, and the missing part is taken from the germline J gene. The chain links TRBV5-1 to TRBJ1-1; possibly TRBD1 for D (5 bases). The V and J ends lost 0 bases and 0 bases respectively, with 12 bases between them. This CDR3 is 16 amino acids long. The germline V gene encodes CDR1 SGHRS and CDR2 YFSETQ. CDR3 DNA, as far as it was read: TGCGCCAGCAGCTTGGTGGCAGGGCAAATGAACACTGAA. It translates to CASSLVAGQMNTE. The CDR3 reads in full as CASSLVAGQMNTEAFF.

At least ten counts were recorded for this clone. The sequenced CDR3 bases are TGTGCCAGCAGCTTACAAGCGGGAGGCGATGAG. Protein: CASSLQAGGDE. The whole CDR3 region reads CASSLQAGGDEQFF. This chain joins TRBV7-3 and TRBJ2-1, with TRBD2 identical over 9 bases. The read finishes 3 residues shy of the CDR3 end, and the germline J gene is used to complete it. V shed 2 bases, J shed 8 bases, and the junction held 4 bases outside the gene matches. The germline V gene has CDR1 SGHTA and CDR2 FQGTGA. The length of the CDR3 is 14 residues.

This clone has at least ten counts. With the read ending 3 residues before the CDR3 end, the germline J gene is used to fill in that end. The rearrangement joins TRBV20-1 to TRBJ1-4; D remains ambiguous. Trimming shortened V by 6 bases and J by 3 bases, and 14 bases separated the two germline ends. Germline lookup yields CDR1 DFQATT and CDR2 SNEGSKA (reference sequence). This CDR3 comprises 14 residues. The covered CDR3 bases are TGCAGTGCGACCCGTCGGCAGGCTAATGAAAAA. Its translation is CSATRRQANEK. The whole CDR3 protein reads CSATRRQANEKLFF.

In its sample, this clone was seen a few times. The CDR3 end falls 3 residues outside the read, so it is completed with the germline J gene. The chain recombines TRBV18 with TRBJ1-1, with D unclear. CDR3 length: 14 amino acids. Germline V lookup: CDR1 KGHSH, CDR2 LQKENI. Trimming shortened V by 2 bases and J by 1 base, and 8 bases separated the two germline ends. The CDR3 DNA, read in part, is TGTGCCAGCTCACCAGTTACTGGGAACACTGAA. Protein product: CASSPVTGNTE. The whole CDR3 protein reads CASSPVTGNTEAFF.

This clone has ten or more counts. The sequenced part of the CDR3 DNA is TGTGCCAGTAGACGACTAGCGGACAGCTTAATTGACGAG. This codes for CASRRLADSLIDE. The entire CDR3 protein is CASRRLADSLIDEQYF. This chain connects TRBV19 to TRBJ2-7; TRBD2 agrees at 9 bases. The CDR3 goes on 3 residues after the read ends, and that part is filled in from the germline J gene. Trimming removed 6 bases from V and 5 bases from J; junction bases left unmatched: 14. This CDR3 is 16 amino acids long. CDR1 is LNHDA and CDR2 is SQIVND in the germline V gene (reference sequence). The whole variable domain, remainder taken from reference TRBV19 and TRBJ2-7, is DGGITQSPKYLFRKEGQNVTLSCEQNLNHDAMYWYRQDPGQGLRLIYYSQIVNDFQKGDIAEGYSVSREKKESFPLTVTSAQKNPTAFYLCASRRLADSLIDEQYFGPGTRLTVT.

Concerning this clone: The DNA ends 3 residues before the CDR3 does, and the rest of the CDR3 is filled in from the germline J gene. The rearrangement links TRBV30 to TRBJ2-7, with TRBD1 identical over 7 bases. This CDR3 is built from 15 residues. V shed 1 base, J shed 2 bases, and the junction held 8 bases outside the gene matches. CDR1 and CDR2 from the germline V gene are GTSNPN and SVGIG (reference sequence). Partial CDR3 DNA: TGTGCCTGGAGTGAAGGGACAGCTAGGACCTACGAG. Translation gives CAWSEGTARTYE. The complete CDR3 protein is CAWSEGTARTYEQYF. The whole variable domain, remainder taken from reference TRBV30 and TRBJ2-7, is SQTIHQWPATLVQPVGSPLSLECTVEGTSNPNLYWYRQAAGRGLQLLFYSVGIGQISSEVPQNLSASRPQDRQFILSSKKLLLSDSGFYLCAWSEGTARTYEQYFGPGTRLTVT.

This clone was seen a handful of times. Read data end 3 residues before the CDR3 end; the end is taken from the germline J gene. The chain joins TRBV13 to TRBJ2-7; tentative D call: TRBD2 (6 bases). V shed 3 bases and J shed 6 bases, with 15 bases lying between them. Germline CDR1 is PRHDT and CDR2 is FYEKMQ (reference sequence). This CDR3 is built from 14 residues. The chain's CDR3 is CASSLGTLTGEQYF. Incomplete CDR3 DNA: TGTGCCAGCAGCTTGGGGACTCTGACGGGCGAG.

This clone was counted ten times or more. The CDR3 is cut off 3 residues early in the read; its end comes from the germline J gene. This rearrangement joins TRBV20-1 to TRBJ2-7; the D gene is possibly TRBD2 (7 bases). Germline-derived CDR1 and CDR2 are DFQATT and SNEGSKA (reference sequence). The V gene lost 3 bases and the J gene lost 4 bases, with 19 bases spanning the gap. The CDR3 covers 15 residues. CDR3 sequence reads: CSASEGGGSLYEQYF. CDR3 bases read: TGCAGTGCTAGTGAGGGGGGGGGTTCCCTTTACGAG.

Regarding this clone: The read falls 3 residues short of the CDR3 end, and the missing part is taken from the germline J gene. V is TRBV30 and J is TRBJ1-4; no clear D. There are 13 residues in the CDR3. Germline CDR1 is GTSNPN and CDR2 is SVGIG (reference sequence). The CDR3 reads CAWTLNYNSPLFF. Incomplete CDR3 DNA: TGTGCCTGGACACTTAACTATAATTCACCA. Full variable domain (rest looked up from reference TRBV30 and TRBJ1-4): SQTIHQWPATLVQPVGSPLSLECTVEGTSNPNLYWYRQAAGRGLQLLFYSVGIGQISSEVPQNLSASRPQDRQFILSSKKLLLSDSGFYLCAWTLNYNSPLFFGSGTQLSVL.

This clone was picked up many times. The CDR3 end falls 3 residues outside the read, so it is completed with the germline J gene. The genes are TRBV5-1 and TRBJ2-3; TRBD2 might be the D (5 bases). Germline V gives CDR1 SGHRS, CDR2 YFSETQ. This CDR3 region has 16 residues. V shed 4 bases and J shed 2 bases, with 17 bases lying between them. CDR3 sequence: CASSPGGLTYTDTQYF. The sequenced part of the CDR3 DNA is TGCGCCAGCAGCCCCGGCGGGTTGACCTACACAGATACG.

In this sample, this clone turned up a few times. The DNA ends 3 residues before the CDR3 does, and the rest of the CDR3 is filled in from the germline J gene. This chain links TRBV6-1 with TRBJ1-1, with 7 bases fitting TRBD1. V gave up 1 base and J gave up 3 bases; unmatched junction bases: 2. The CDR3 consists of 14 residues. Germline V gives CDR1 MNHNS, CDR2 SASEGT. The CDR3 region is CASSEVQGDTEAFF. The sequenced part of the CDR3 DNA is TGTGCCAGCAGTGAAGTTCAGGGGGACACTGAA.